This T cell receptor (beta chain) was captured by sequencing in a study of beta chain features in type 1 diabetes. TCRB transcripts that were expressed got sequenced, as all of the isolated RNA had been reverse transcribed. Profiled with immunoSEQ multiplex PCR; TCRdb holds only in-frame clones, not every one. The sample has hundreds of thousands of clones, around an eighth seen once. This clone was seen more than once but under ten times. Antigen specificity is unknown. This same CDR3 is encoded by further DNA sequences in the sample. Germline loops: CDR1 SEHNR, CDR2 FQNEAQ (reference sequence). V was shortened by 3 bases and J by 2 bases, with 9 bases between the two germline ends. This CDR3 is built from 14 residues. Averaging approximately 0.11 L, one heparinised blood draw was given by each donor. Overall study findings and caveats: Patients and controls would be equally affected if PCR favored shorter templates. Diminished insertions and augmented deletions at VDJ junctions characterized type 1 diabetes patients. There was a moderate but significant shortening of TCRB CDR3s in all four CD4+ subsets of Type 1 diabetes patients.

The gene calls are TRBV7-9 and TRBJ2-3, with a weak D call TRBD2 (6 bases). This clonotype was sampled from a young man with type 1 diabetes. Material for sequencing was naive CD4+ T cells from blood. The CDR3 DNA reads as TGTGCCAGCAGCTTGGGCGGGAACACAGATACGCAGTATTTT. Its translation: CASSLGGNTDTQYF.